This TCR beta chain derives from a study of CD8 T cells in Susac syndrome. Reverse transcription of 0.5 to 1 ug RNA was performed with random hexamers. In TCRdb, the immunoSEQ multiplex PCR reads were re-called with MiXCR into one record per CDR3 protein. Among more than 85,000 distinct CDR3 sequences listed, about 94% were seen once. CDR1 is MNHEY, CDR2 SVGAGI, per germline. The junction had 6 bases not matched to a gene; V was cut back by 4 bases and J by 3 bases. This CDR3 is 16 amino acids long. The specimen was CD4+ T cells from PBMCs. This receptor was obtained from a human donor with Susac syndrome. The rearrangement joins TRBV6-5 to TRBJ2-4, with TRBD1 matching over 10 bases. The CDR3 DNA follows: TGTGCCAGCAGTTCGACAGGGGGCGAAGACAAAAACATTCAGTACTTC. It translates to CASSSTGGEDKNIQYF.